The rows below give T cell receptor beta chains drawn from one sample of a study of cytomegalovirus exposure and HLA in healthy donors. Assay used: immunoSEQ multiplex PCR; TCRdb lists only in-frame clones, some missing. The table shows about 98,000 clones, with about 70% occurring only once. Sequencing input: PBMCs. Receptors originate from a female donor in good health and CMV-seronegative. Each CDR3 is given with its conserved first and last residue. D genes are given only for firm matches. Some rows mark clone size as missing; the rest say once, few, many or name a class of expanded clone.

>TRBD1|TRBV19|once|TRBJ1-2
CASSMGTAYGYTF
TGTGCCAGTAGTATGGGGACAGCCTATGGCTACACCTTC
>.|TRBV7-2|.|TRBJ2-1
CASSLGVNEQFF
TGTGCCAGCAGCCTCGGGGTAAATGAGCAGTTCTTC
>TRBD2|TRBV19|.|TRBJ2-5
CASSAAGGPETQYF
TGTGCCAGTAGTGCAGCGGGGGGCCCAGAGACCCAGTACTTC
>.|TRBV5-1|few|TRBJ1-2
CASSLGRGQYGYTF
TGCGCCAGCAGCTTGGGGAGGGGTCAGTATGGCTACACCTTC
>TRBD2|TRBV7-8|once|TRBJ2-6
CASSPWASGSSGANVLTF
TGTGCCAGCAGTCCGTGGGCTAGCGGGAGCTCTGGGGCCAACGTCCTGACTTTC
>.|TRBV19|.|TRBJ1-3
CASSTGSGNTIYF
TGTGCCAGTAGTACGGGCTCTGGAAACACCATATATTTT
>TRBD2|TRBV5-1|few|TRBJ2-1
CASSPRVVGLADNNEQFF
TGCGCCAGCAGCCCCCGGGTGGTGGGACTAGCGGATAACAATGAGCAGTTCTTC
>TRBD1|TRBV27|.|TRBJ1-1
CASSFSRQGAPFF
TGTGCCAGCAGTTTTTCCAGACAGGGGGCTCCTTTCTTT
>.|TRBV7-8|.|TRBJ1-5
CASRPLGGGPLNQPQHF
TGTGCCAGCAGGCCATTAGGCGGGGGGCCGCTCAATCAGCCCCAGCATTTT
>.|TRBV30|.|TRBJ2-2
CAWSDRVRTGELFF
TGTGCCTGGAGTGACAGGGTGAGAACCGGGGAGCTGTTTTTT
>TRBD1|TRBV15|few|TRBJ2-3
CATSRRGQIDTQYF
TGTGCCACCAGCAGAAGGGGACAGATAGATACGCAGTATTTT
>.|TRBV10-3|.|TRBJ1-3
CAISVSNSGNTIYF
TGTGCCATCAGTGTTTCAAACTCTGGAAACACCATATATTTT
>.|TRBV4-1|.|TRBJ2-1
CASSPESASNEQFF
TGCGCCAGCAGCCCGGAAAGCGCTTCGAATGAGCAGTTCTTC
>.|TRBV4-1|.|TRBJ1-2
CASRDSDRFNYGYTF
TGCGCCAGCAGGGACAGTGACAGGTTTAACTATGGCTACACCTTC
>.|TRBV6-4|once|TRBJ2-3
CASSEVAEHTQYF
TGTGCCAGCAGTGAGGTAGCGGAACATACGCAGTATTTT
>TRBD1|TRBV6-5|.|TRBJ1-2
CASSYSRTGGMRHTF
TGTGCCAGCAGTTACTCAAGGACAGGGGGAATGCGCCACACCTTC
>.|TRBV15|.|TRBJ1-5
CATSSDTSPQPQHF
TGTGCCACCAGCAGCGACACCTCACCCCAGCCCCAGCATTTT
>.|TRBV19|.|TRBJ1-4
CASSAGHPNEKLFF
TGTGCCAGTAGCGCAGGACATCCTAATGAAAAACTGTTTTTT
>.|TRBV21-1|once|TRBJ2-7
CASSKERGGVYEQYF
TGTGCCAGCAGCAAAGAGCGCGGGGGAGTCTACGAGCAGTACTTC
>TRBD1|TRBV5-6|.|TRBJ2-7
CASSLEGQGSYEQYF
TGTGCCAGCAGCTTGGAGGGACAGGGTTCCTACGAGCAGTACTTC
>TRBD1|TRBV4-1|.|TRBJ1-2
CASSGDGTGYGYTF
TGCGCCAGCAGTGGAGACGGGACAGGGTATGGCTACACCTTC
>.|TRBV6-1|.|TRBJ1-1
CASSENWGTGAVF
.
>TRBD2|TRBV4-1|.|TRBJ2-1
CASSQATSGRGNEQFF
TGCGCCAGCAGCCAAGCAACTAGCGGGAGGGGCAATGAGCAGTTCTTC
>.|TRBV4-3|.|TRBJ1-6
CASSQGLQANSPLHF
TGCGCCAGCAGCCAAGGGCTCCAGGCTAATTCACCCCTCCACTTT
>.|TRBV11-2|.|TRBJ2-7
CASRRVPQGYEQYF
TGTGCCAGCCGACGTGTACCCCAGGGCTACGAGCAGTACTTC
>TRBD1|TRBV28|.|TRBJ2-3
CASSLSSGTGNTDTQYF
TGTGCCAGCAGTTTATCCTCCGGGACAGGGAACACAGATACGCAGTATTTT
>TRBD2|TRBV7-2|few|TRBJ2-3
CASSRSGTSLSSTDTQYF
TGTGCCAGCAGCAGATCCGGGACTAGCTTATCGAGCACAGATACGCAGTATTTT
>.|TRBV6-4|.|TRBJ1-1
CASSESPENTEAFF
TGTGCCAGCAGTGAGTCCCCAGAGAACACTGAAGCTTTCTTT
>.|TRBV27|few|TRBJ1-3
CASSLYSAPTGQGGSGNTIYF
TGTGCCAGCAGTTTATATTCCGCCCCGACGGGGCAGGGAGGCTCTGGAAACACCATATATTTT
>.|TRBV30|few|TRBJ1-1
CAWGQSDTEAFF
TGTGCCTGGGGACAGTCAGACACTGAAGCTTTCTTT
>TRBD2|TRBV19|.|TRBJ2-1
CASSRSSGSYSYNEQFF
TGTGCCAGTAGTAGGTCTAGCGGGAGCTACTCCTACAATGAGCAGTTCTTC
>TRBD2|TRBV7-9|.|TRBJ2-5
CASSSGLAGGQETQYF
TGTGCCAGCAGTTCTGGACTAGCGGGGGGCCAAGAGACCCAGTACTTC
>.|TRBV5-4|few|TRBJ1-2
CASSSFGSYTF
TGTGCCAGCAGCTCATTCGGGAGCTACACCTTC
>TRBD1|TRBV2|.|TRBJ2-5
CASSGQSGGQETQYF
TGTGCCAGCAGTGGGCAATCAGGGGGCCAAGAGACCCAGTACTTC
>.|TRBV6-5|.|TRBJ1-5
CASRRSRHQPQHF
TGTGCCAGCAGGCGAAGCCGTCATCAGCCCCAGCATTTT
>TRBD1|TRBV5-1|few|TRBJ1-1
CASSLWTGSTEAFF
TGCGCCAGCAGCCTATGGACAGGGAGCACTGAAGCTTTCTTT
>.|TRBV6-6|few|TRBJ1-1
CASSSGGYNTEAFF
TGTGCCAGCAGTTCGGGGGGGTATAACACTGAAGCTTTCTTT
>TRBD2|TRBV19|.|TRBJ2-7
CASSIGLAGYTYEQYF
TGTGCCAGTAGTATTGGTCTAGCGGGCTATACCTACGAGCAGTACTTC
>TRBD2|TRBV6-5|.|TRBJ2-3
CATRGREGDTQYF
TGTGCCACCCGGGGGCGGGAGGGAGATACGCAGTATTTT
>TRBD2|TRBV7-6|.|TRBJ2-1
CASSSETSPIYNEQFF
TGTGCCAGCAGCTCAGAGACTAGCCCCATCTACAATGAGCAGTTCTTC
>TRBD2|TRBV7-8|.|TRBJ2-7
CASSLDGGGPTYEQYF
TGTGCCAGCAGCTTAGACGGCGGGGGACCTACCTACGAGCAGTACTTC
>TRBD2|TRBV19|.|TRBJ2-2
CASSISGTSVPYDTGELFF
TGTGCCAGTAGTATATCCGGGACTAGCGTACCCTACGACACCGGGGAGCTGTTTTTT
>.|TRBV25-1|.|TRBJ2-2
CASSEQRGELNTGELFF
TGTGCCAGCAGCGAACAAAGAGGAGAATTAAACACCGGGGAGCTGTTTTTT
>TRBD1|TRBV18|.|TRBJ2-7
CASSGTGAQEQYF
TGTGCCAGCTCGGGGACAGGTGCCCAAGAGCAGTACTTC
>TRBD2|TRBV10-3|.|TRBJ2-3
CAISPGLAGGLTDTQYF
TGTGCCATCAGTCCAGGACTAGCGGGGGGGCTCACAGATACGCAGTATTTT
>TRBD2|TRBV18|.|TRBJ2-1
CASSPPGLAGARAYNEQFF
TGTGCCAGCTCACCACCGGGGCTAGCGGGGGCCCGAGCCTACAATGAGCAGTTCTTC
>TRBD1|TRBV28|.|TRBJ2-1
CASSRQGMGAYNEQFF
TGTGCCAGCAGCCGACAGGGAATGGGGGCATACAATGAGCAGTTCTTC
>.|TRBV5-6|.|TRBJ2-3
CASSLASGVVSTDTQYF
TGTGCCAGCAGCTTGGCCTCGGGGGTGGTGAGCACAGATACGCAGTATTTT
>TRBD1|TRBV4-1|.|TRBJ2-2
CASSLPGTAFNTGELFF
TGCGCCAGCAGCCTTCCCGGGACAGCCTTTAACACCGGGGAGCTGTTTTTT
>TRBD1|TRBV5-8|.|TRBJ2-2
CAWGQGASGELFF
TGTGCCTGGGGACAGGGGGCGAGCGGGGAGCTGTTTTTT
>TRBD1|TRBV28|.|TRBJ1-5
CASSGGQGNQPQHF
TGTGCCAGCAGTGGAGGACAGGGCAATCAGCCCCAGCATTTT
>.|TRBV29-1|.|TRBJ1-1
CSVGRGQEAFF
TGCAGCGTTGGAAGGGGACAAGAAGCTTTCTTT
>.|TRBV29-1|.|TRBJ1-2
CSVGSGTGGYTF
TGCAGCGTTGGGTCAGGGACTGGTGGCTACACCTTC